These 17 T cell receptor beta chains came from one sample sequenced in a study of CD8 T cells in ankylosing spondylitis. MiXCR, applied by TCRdb to the 5' RACE reads, yields one record per CDR3 protein. In the table there are approximately 140,000 distinct CDR3 sequences, around 43% of which are singletons. What was sequenced was synovial fluid, either unsorted or a sorted T cell fraction (not recorded which). The receptors were sampled from a male donor with ankylosing spondylitis.

This clonotype showed up just once. This sequence joins TRBV4-1 and TRBJ1-1, with D tentatively TRBD1 (6 bases). Trimming removed 0 bases at V and 6 bases at J, with 14 bases between. Germline V gene lookup returns CDR1 MGHRA and CDR2 YSYEKL. This CDR3 has 15 amino acids. CDR3 DNA: TGCGCCAGCAGCCAAGATCCCCTCGGGGGGCCTGAAGCTTTCTTT. Amino acid sequence: CASSQDPLGGPEAFF.

The rearrangement links TRBV2 to TRBJ2-1; 9 bases agree with TRBD2. Losses at the gene ends were 3 bases for V and 4 bases for J; bases not matched to a gene: 7. This CDR3 is 16 amino acids long. From germline, CDR1 is SNHLY and CDR2 FYNNEI. Written as DNA, the CDR3 is TGTGCCAGCAGTGAGCGACTAGCGGAGTTATACAATGAGCAGTTCTTC. This codes for CASSERLAELYNEQFF.

The V and J genes are TRBV28 and TRBJ2-5; TRBD2 might be the D (5 bases). The CDR3 totals 16 residues. The germline V and J ends were trimmed by 1 base and 1 base, with 13 bases remaining between them. Germline V lookup: CDR1 MDHEN, CDR2 SYDVKM. The CDR3 sequence is CASSLSGMLPQETQYF. Here the CDR3 DNA reads TGTGCCAGCAGTTTATCCGGGATGCTTCCCCAAGAGACCCAGTACTTC.

The chain employs TRBV15 and TRBJ2-3; D unclear. Germline loops: CDR1 LNHNV, CDR2 YYDKDF (reference sequence). This CDR3 spans 16 amino acids. Trimming shortened V by 0 bases and J by 5 bases, and 15 bases separated the two germline ends. CDR3 sequence reads: CATSRDRVGGRDTQYF. CDR3 in DNA: TGTGCCACCAGCAGAGATCGGGTGGGCGGTAGAGATACGCAGTATTTT. Combining the CDR3 with reference TRBV15 and TRBJ2-3 gives the whole variable domain DAMVIQNPRYQVTQFGKPVTLSCSQTLNHNVMYWYQQKSSQAPKLLFHYYDKDFNNEADTPDNFQSRRPNTSFCFLDIRSPGLGDTAMYLCATSRDRVGGRDTQYFGPGTRLTVL.

This chain links TRBV12-3 or TRBV12-4 with TRBJ1-5, with TRBD1 matching over 7 bases. There are 17 residues in the CDR3. V lost 6 bases to trimming and J lost 4 bases; unmatched junction nucleotides: 15. This chain's CDR3 is CASSKRSPDRENQPQHF. The CDR3, as DNA: TGTGCCAGCAGCAAACGATCCCCAGACAGGGAAAATCAGCCCCAGCATTTT.

CDR3 sequence: CASSPGDNDYEQYF. CDR3 bases: TGTGCCAGCAGCCCTGGGGACAACGACTACGAGCAGTACTTC. The rearrangement uses TRBV13 and TRBJ2-7, with D perhaps matching TRBD1 (6 bases). V was pared by 5 bases and J by 3 bases, with 14 bases between. CDR3 length: 14 amino acids. CDR1 and CDR2 from the germline V gene are PRHDT and FYEKMQ (reference sequence).

This clonotype has a handful of counts. The chain joins TRBV9 to TRBJ1-1; D gene uncertain. The V gene's germline CDR1 is SGDLS and CDR2 YYNGEE. The V end was cut by 1 base, the J end by 2 bases, with 9 bases between. The CDR3 spans 14 residues. The CDR3 loop is CASSVTDLNTEAFF. CDR3 coding DNA: TGTGCCAGCAGCGTAACAGACCTAAACACTGAAGCTTTCTTT.

The V and J genes are TRBV10-3 and TRBJ1-5, with no clear D. Germline CDR1 ENHRY, CDR2 SYGVKD. The germline V and J ends were trimmed by 0 bases and 0 bases, with 9 bases remaining between them. The CDR3 contains 16 residues. The CDR3 DNA reads TGTGCCATCAGTGAGTCAATCGCGTTTAGCAATCAGCCCCAGCATTTT. Amino acids: CAISESIAFSNQPQHF.

This clonotype was counted a few times. The chain is built from TRBV12-3 or TRBV12-4 and TRBJ2-7; 10 positions match TRBD1. Unmatched junction bases numbered 1, after V lost 1 base and J lost 1 base. The CDR3 length is 15 residues. DNA of the CDR3: TGTGCCAGCAGTTTAGGGGACAGGGGTTCCTACGAGCAGTACTTC. It specifies CASSLGDRGSYEQYF.

The chain is built from TRBV7-6 and TRBJ2-2; no firm D call. V dropped 3 bases and J dropped 8 bases, with 28 bases sitting between them. Germline-derived CDR1 and CDR2 are SGHVS and FNYEAQ. The length of the CDR3 is 19 residues. The CDR3 sequence: CASSFWLLGLYTGPGELFF. CDR3 coding DNA: TGTGCCAGCAGCTTCTGGCTATTAGGTCTTTATACGGGCCCTGGGGAGCTGTTTTTT.

CDR3: CATSQGHFEAFF. Written as DNA, the CDR3 is TGTGCCACCAGCCAGGGCCATTTTGAAGCTTTCTTT. The chain recombines TRBV15 with TRBJ1-1; TRBD1 is a possible D gene (5 bases). This CDR3 has 12 residues. Germline CDR1 LNHNV, CDR2 YYDKDF (reference sequence). Trimming took 5 bases from V and 7 from J, leaving 11 bases between them.

The chain employs TRBV12-3 or TRBV12-4 and TRBJ1-1; 10 bases agree with TRBD1. The CDR3 has 14 residues. Trimming at V came to 6 bases and at J to 7 bases, leaving 8 bases not matched to a gene. CDR3 region: CASSLGQGTVEAFF. The CDR3 nucleotides are TGTGCCAGCAGCCTGGGACAGGGGACGGTTGAAGCTTTCTTT.

This clonotype was counted between two and nine times. The gene calls are TRBV12-3 or TRBV12-4 and TRBJ1-1; D unclear. The V gene lost 0 bases and the J gene lost 7 bases, with 9 bases spanning the gap. The CDR3 runs to 13 residues. In DNA form, the CDR3 reads TGTGCCAGCAGTTTAGCCTGGCCAGATGAAGCTTTCTTT. This codes for CASSLAWPDEAFF.

This clonotype was recorded a few times. This sequence joins TRBV30 and TRBJ1-5; D not resolved. Trimming stripped 3 bases from V and 0 bases from J, with 9 bases between. The CDR3 extends over 14 amino acids. CDR1 GTSNPN and CDR2 SVGIG come from the germline V gene (reference sequence). CDR3 residues: CAWSPSSSNQPQHF. The CDR3 DNA sequence: TGTGCCTGGAGCCCCAGCAGTAGCAATCAGCCCCAGCATTTT.

This clonotype turned up a few times. Here the CDR3 DNA reads TGTGCCAGCAGTTCAGGGAATGAGCAGTTCTTC. Translation: CASSSGNEQFF. V usage is TRBV27 and J usage is TRBJ2-1; D is perhaps TRBD1 (5 bases). This CDR3 contains 11 residues. The V and J ends lost 4 bases and 7 bases respectively, with 5 bases between them. Per germline, CDR1 MNHEY and CDR2 SMNVEV (reference sequence).

The chain combines TRBV5-1 with TRBJ2-7; TRBD2 agrees at 8 bases. V dropped 0 bases and J dropped 3; count of bases not matched to a gene: 2. CDR3 length: 14 residues. Germline CDR1 is SGHRS and CDR2 is YFSETQ. The CDR3 protein is CASSLEAGVYEQYF. CDR3 nucleotides: TGCGCCAGCAGCTTGGAAGCGGGGGTCTACGAGCAGTACTTC.

The V and J genes are TRBV11-2 and TRBJ2-1; 9 nucleotides agree with TRBD2. Germline CDR1 SGHAT, CDR2 FQNNGV. The CDR3 runs to 16 residues. The J segment lost 5 bases and the V segment lost 5 bases, leaving 10 bases of the junction unmatched. The CDR3 region is CASSPQTGLANNEQFF. The CDR3 nucleotides are TGTGCCAGCAGCCCCCAGACGGGACTAGCAAACAATGAGCAGTTCTTC. The full variable domain, rest sourced from reference TRBV11-2 and TRBJ2-1, is EAGVAQSPRYKIIEKRQSVAFWCNPISGHATLYWYQQILGQGPKLLIQFQNNGVVDDSQLPKDRFSAERLKGVDSTLKIQPAKLEDSAVYLCASSPQTGLANNEQFFGPGTRLTVL.